The 27 T cell receptor beta chains below come from one sample, sequenced in a study of OX40 agonist ivuxolimab in advanced cancers. Assay used: immunoSEQ multiplex PCR; TCRdb lists only in-frame clones, some missing. This table has more than 75,000 clones, approximately 85% appearing once. The material sequenced was CD4+ or CD8+ T cells sorted from blood, taken in a trial of the OX40 agonist ivuxolimab. The receptors stem from an adult with an advanced solid tumor such as melanoma, head and neck, liver or kidney cancer.

This rearrangement joins TRBV15 to TRBJ2-1, with D tentatively TRBD2 (6 bases). The CDR3 spans 17 residues. The V and J ends lost 3 bases and 0 bases respectively, with 15 bases between them. CDR1 and CDR2 from the germline V gene are LNHNV and YYDKDF (reference sequence). CDR3 sequence reads: CATSSFRGKSSYNEQFF. The CDR3 DNA sequence: TGTGCCACCAGCAGTTTCCGCGGGAAGAGCTCCTACAATGAGCAGTTCTTC.

The rearrangement uses TRBV18 and TRBJ1-1, with TRBD1 matching over 8 bases. This CDR3 is built from 14 residues. Germline loops: CDR1 KGHSH, CDR2 LQKENI. V was clipped by 4 bases and J by 4 bases; unmatched bases: 5. The CDR3 region has the DNA TGTGCCAGCTCACGCGGACAGGGTAGCACTGAAGCTTTCTTT. Its protein is CASSRGQGSTEAFF.

This chain links TRBV9 with TRBJ2-4, with D unresolved. The CDR3 is 15 amino acids. The V end lost 2 bases, the J end lost 4 bases, and 13 bases lay between the germline ends. Germline V CDR1 and CDR2: SGDLS, YYNGEE. The CDR3 sequence: CASSVKGSGKNIQYF. CDR3 nucleotide sequence: TGTGCCAGCAGCGTTAAAGGGTCCGGAAAAAACATTCAGTACTTC.

The chain links TRBV6-1 to TRBJ2-7; tentative D call: TRBD1 (5 bases). Germline assignment: CDR1 MNHNS and CDR2 SASEGT. This CDR3 is built from 12 residues. V dropped 7 bases and J dropped 5 bases, with 12 bases sitting between them. CDR3 nucleotide sequence: TGTGCCAGCATTGGACAATTCAACGAGCAGTACGTC. Its translation: CASIGQFNEQYV.

This chain joins TRBV6-5 and TRBJ1-1; D is unresolved. Looked up from germline, CDR1 is MNHEY and CDR2 is SVGAGI. V was shortened by 4 bases and J by 1 base, with 7 bases between the two germline ends. The CDR3 length is 13 residues. CDR3 in DNA: TGTGCCAGCAGTTCTCGGCAGAACACTGAAGCTTTCTTT. This gives the protein CASSSRQNTEAFF.

CDR3 DNA: TGTGCCAGCTCACAGTCCGGGGGTGACACTGAAGCTTTCTTT. It specifies CASSQSGGDTEAFF. This chain uses TRBV18 with TRBJ1-1; tentative D call: TRBD1 (5 bases). V gave up 4 bases and J gave up 3 bases, with 12 bases separating them. This CDR3 comprises 14 residues. CDR1 and CDR2 from the germline V gene are KGHSH and LQKENI.

The chain carries TRBV7-2 and TRBJ2-3; 8 nucleotides align to TRBD1. This CDR3 region has 17 residues. The V segment lost 5 bases and the J segment 5 bases; nucleotides outside the gene matches: 15. In germline, CDR1 is SGHTA, CDR2 FQGNSA. CDR3 DNA: TGTGCCAGCAGCCATCGAGGACAGGGAGGAACCAGAGATACGCAGTATTTT. Translating gives CASSHRGQGGTRDTQYF.

This clone was picked up one time. J is TRBJ2-2 and V is TRBV2; D remains unclear. V lost 0 bases, J lost 7 bases, and 12 bases lay in between. This CDR3 spans 15 amino acids. The V gene's germline CDR1 is SNHLY and CDR2 FYNNEI. CDR3 sequence (DNA): TGTGCCAGCAGTGAAGCGCTTCGGGCGGTCGGGGAGCTGTTTTTT. It codes for CASSEALRAVGELFF. Using reference TRBV2 and TRBJ2-2 for the parts outside the CDR3, the full variable domain is EPEVTQTPSHQVTQMGQEVILRCVPISNHLYFYWYRQILGQKVEFLVSFYNNEISEKSEIFDDQFSVERPDGSNFTLKIRSTKLEDSAMYFCASSEALRAVGELFFGEGSRLTVL.

As concerns this clone: Other DNA variants within this sample encode the same CDR3. The rearrangement uses TRBV5-1 and TRBJ2-7; D is uncertain. The V end lost 0 bases, the J end lost 7 bases, and 11 bases lay between the germline ends. In germline, CDR1 is SGHRS, CDR2 YFSETQ. The CDR3 sequence is 13 residues long. The chain's CDR3 is CASSLDGLYEQYF. The CDR3 region has the DNA TGCGCCAGCAGCTTGGACGGCCTCTATGAGCAGTACTTC.

The chain combines TRBV10-3 with TRBJ2-7; D tentatively fits TRBD1 or TRBD2 (5 bases each). Trimming took off 6 bases at V and 7 bases at J, with 16 bases between the two ends. Germline CDR1 is ENHRY and CDR2 is SYGVKD. The CDR3 consists of 13 residues. CDR3 coding DNA: TGTGCCATCAGAAGGACTGGGGGTTGGGAGCAGTACTTC. Translation: CAIRRTGGWEQYF.

The CDR3 nucleotides are TGTGCCAGTAGTCGGGGTACTGGAAACACCATATATTTT. Translation: CASSRGTGNTIYF. The chain is built from TRBV19 and TRBJ1-3; D unresolved. This CDR3 contains 13 residues. Germline V gene lookup returns CDR1 LNHDA and CDR2 SQIVND (reference sequence). Trimming took 5 bases from V and 2 from J, leaving 7 bases between them.

The rearrangement joins TRBV19 to TRBJ1-5; no firm D call. Trimming removed 5 bases from V and 0 bases from J, with 20 bases in between. Germline V gene lookup returns CDR1 LNHDA and CDR2 SQIVND (reference sequence). The CDR3 sequence is 18 residues long. CDR3 in amino acids: CASSVGRWHRASNQPQHF. The CDR3 DNA reads TGTGCCAGTAGTGTGGGCCGGTGGCACCGAGCTAGCAATCAGCCCCAGCATTTT.

The CDR3 DNA reads TGTGCCAGCAGTTACCGGGGACTGCTCAGCACAGATACGCAGTATTTT. This encodes CASSYRGLLSTDTQYF. The gene calls are TRBV6-5 and TRBJ2-3; tentatively, D is TRBD2 (6 bases). Germline V CDR1 and CDR2: MNHEY, SVGAGI. The V and J ends lost 2 bases and 0 bases respectively, with 12 bases between them. This CDR3 region has 16 residues.

J is TRBJ2-6 and V is TRBV18; D possibly corresponds to TRBD1 (5 bases). V was shortened by 3 bases and J by 1 base, with 13 bases between the two germline ends. This CDR3 has 17 residues. CDR1 is KGHSH, CDR2 LQKENI, per germline. The CDR3 bases are TGTGCCAGCTCACCCCGGCAGGGATGGTCTGGGGCCAACGTCCTGACTTTC. It yields the protein CASSPRQGWSGANVLTF.

On this clone: Other DNA sequences within the sample encode an identical CDR3. The CDR3 DNA follows: TGCGCCAGCAGTGAGCTAGGGCAGTATAGCAATCAGCCCCAGCATTTT. The encoded protein is CASSELGQYSNQPQHF. V gene TRBV10-2 combines with J gene TRBJ1-5; D unresolved. Germline values: CDR1 WSHSY, CDR2 SAAADI. V shed 2 bases and J shed 0 bases, with 11 bases lying between them. The CDR3 runs 16 residues.

CDR3 DNA sequence: TGTGCCAGCAGCTCCACTTCTGGGGCCAACGTCCTGACTTTC. Translating gives CASSSTSGANVLTF. The chain links TRBV11-2 to TRBJ2-6; no firm D call. Germline V CDR1 and CDR2: SGHAT, FQNNGV. The CDR3 sequence is 14 residues long. V lost 4 bases, J lost 1 base, and 5 bases lay in between.

The rearrangement links TRBV9 to TRBJ2-2; TRBD2 agrees at 10 bases. Trimming cost V 0 bases and J 5 bases; bases outside gene matches: 10. Per the germline V gene, CDR1 is SGDLS and CDR2 is YYNGEE. CDR3 size: 18 residues. CDR3: CASSVGASGSVGTGELFF. The CDR3 DNA is TGTGCCAGCAGCGTAGGTGCTAGCGGGAGTGTCGGGACCGGGGAGCTGTTTTTT.

The CDR3: CASSAGLAGGYEQYV. Written as DNA, the CDR3 is TGTGCCAGCTCCGCGGGACTAGCGGGGGGTTACGAGCAGTACGTC. The V gene is TRBV18, the J gene TRBJ2-7, with 15 nucleotides matching TRBD2. Germline-derived CDR1 and CDR2 are KGHSH and LQKENI. V gave up 6 bases and J gave up 4 bases; unmatched junction bases: 4. This CDR3 has 15 residues.

The chain has TRBV18 and TRBJ1-1; no clear D. The V end lost 2 bases, the J end lost 1 base, and 8 bases lay between the germline ends. The CDR3 contains 14 residues. Germline CDR1 is KGHSH and CDR2 is LQKENI. CDR3 sequence: CASSPYGQNTEAFF. The CDR3 DNA reads TGTGCCAGCTCACCATACGGGCAGAACACTGAAGCTTTCTTT.

The chain recombines TRBV6-1 with TRBJ1-5, with D possibly being TRBD1 (6 bases). CDR1 MNHNS and CDR2 SASEGT come from the germline V gene. CDR3 length: 15 residues. Trimming stripped 5 bases from V and 3 bases from J, with 14 bases between. CDR3 coding DNA: TGTGCCAGCAGTAGGACAGAGGATGACAATCAGCCCCAGCATTTT. Its translation: CASSRTEDDNQPQHF.

J is TRBJ2-1 and V is TRBV19; D is perhaps TRBD2 (8 bases). V lost 11 bases to trimming and J lost 2 bases, with 19 bases between them. The CDR3 runs to 15 residues. Germline CDR1 and CDR2: LNHDA and SQIVND (reference sequence). The CDR3: CASREGAGTYNEQFF. CDR3 nucleotides: TGTGCCTCCCGGGAGGGGGCAGGGACCTACAATGAGCAGTTCTTC.

J is TRBJ2-3 and V is TRBV19; the D gene could be TRBD1 or TRBD2 (5 bases each). Trimming stripped 4 bases from V and 4 bases from J, with 15 bases between. The CDR3 is 15 amino acids. Germline values: CDR1 LNHDA, CDR2 SQIVND (reference sequence). CDR3 coding DNA: TGTGCCAGTAGTAATACCGGGACCGGGCCAGATACGCAGTATTTT. It translates to CASSNTGTGPDTQYF.

CDR3 nucleotides: TGTGCCAGCAGCCGATCGGGACAGCAAATAGAGACCCAGTACTTC. It yields the protein CASSRSGQQIETQYF. The chain recombines TRBV27 with TRBJ2-5, with 7 bases that match TRBD1. The CDR3 is 15 amino acids. The germline CDR1 and CDR2 sequences are MNHEY and SMNVEV (reference sequence). The ends lost 6 bases at V and 4 bases at J; junction bases unmatched: 11.

The chain recombines TRBV28 with TRBJ1-3; D perhaps matches TRBD1 (6 bases). V lost 6 bases and J lost 0, with 21 bases in between. The V gene's germline CDR1 is MDHEN and CDR2 SYDVKM. The CDR3 length is 18 residues. The CDR3 region has the DNA TGTGCCAGCAGACACAGGGTCGGTTCACCATCCTCTGGAAACACCATATATTTT. It is translated as CASRHRVGSPSSGNTIYF.

This clone has just one count. This sequence joins TRBV25-1 and TRBJ2-5; the match to TRBD1 covers 7 bases. CDR3 length equals 15 residues. V gave up 6 bases and J gave up 7 bases; unmatched junction bases: 14. CDR1 and CDR2 (germline): MGHDK, SYGVNS. The CDR3 is CASSRTGAVRWTQYF. The CDR3 nucleotides are TGTGCCAGCAGCCGAACAGGGGCCGTCCGGTGGACCCAGTACTTC.

This sequence joins TRBV7-3 and TRBJ2-5; 11 positions match TRBD2. The CDR3 has 15 residues. V lost 7 bases and J lost 4; bases outside the gene matches: 8. Germline loops: CDR1 SGHTA, CDR2 FQGTGA. CDR3 loop: CASTLSGGARETQYF. CDR3 sequence (DNA): TGTGCCAGCACCCTTAGCGGGGGGGCTCGAGAGACCCAGTACTTC.

The J gene is TRBJ1-1, the V gene TRBV19; 7 bases map to TRBD1. V trimming: 6 bases; J trimming: 1 base; junction bases outside the gene matches: 11. Per germline, CDR1 LNHDA and CDR2 SQIVND (reference sequence). CDR3 length: 16 amino acids. CDR3 amino acids: CASRPQTTGSNTEAFF. Written as DNA, the CDR3 is TGTGCCAGTAGGCCTCAAACGACAGGGTCGAACACTGAAGCTTTCTTT. The whole variable domain, filled in from reference TRBV19 and TRBJ1-1, reads DGGITQSPKYLFRKEGQNVTLSCEQNLNHDAMYWYRQDPGQGLRLIYYSQIVNDFQKGDIAEGYSVSREKKESFPLTVTSAQKNPTAFYLCASRPQTTGSNTEAFFGQGTRLTVV.